This T cell receptor (beta chain) was observed in a study of cytomegalovirus exposure and HLA in healthy donors. Study at large: Previous work identified roughly 120 million unique TCR beta sequences from roughly 180 million T cells. Study outcomes and limitations: Available immune exposure information covered CMV serostatus only.

Comments on this clone: What it binds is not known.

Trimming removed 7 bases from V and 7 bases from J; junction bases left unmatched: 12. This CDR3 is 14 amino acids long. Germline CDR1 and CDR2: SNHLY and FYNNEI. PCR primers comprised 60 Vbeta and 13 Jbeta primers. This table comes from immunoSEQ multiplex PCR, and its TCRdb copy is limited to in-frame clones, with some not included. The repertoire consists of 160,000 or so clones, with roughly two thirds occurring once and the leading ten covering around 2.8%. The TCR was taken from a woman aged 25-40 years in good health and CMV-seronegative. The rearrangement joins TRBV2 to TRBJ1-1; TRBD1 matches at 7 bases. The sequencing sample was made of PBMCs. In nucleotides, the CDR3 is TGTGCCAGCAACTTACAGGGGCCGCCGAGTGAAGCTTTCTTT. Its translation: CASNLQGPPSEAFF.